This T cell receptor (beta chain) was identified during a study of vaccination and CD4 T cells after COVID-19 (dated 2022 in TCRdb). Broadly, across the study: SARS-CoV-2 positivity had been established in the convalescent patients by nasal swab PCR, and mild disease was recorded in roughly 9 of these patients and severe disease in one. The time from the second vaccine dose to post-vaccine blood sampling had a median of 72 days and ranged from roughly 13 to 241 days. Control cultures received a CEFX viral epitope pool as the positive control, an HIV-1 Nef peptide pool as the negative control, or no peptide. Each participant got two doses of either the Pfizer-BioNTech BNT162b2 vaccine (n=8) or the Moderna mRNA-1273 vaccine (n=2). Post-COVID blood samples from convalescent patients were collected a median of roughly 100 days after diagnosis, with a range of 35 to 161 days. For stimulating the cultures, overlapping spike peptide pools were used, derived from SARS-CoV-2 as well as from the common cold coronaviruses HCoV-NL63, HCoV-OC43 and HCoV-229E. The convalescent cohort included six males and four females, with two Hispanic individuals, seven Caucasians, two Asians and one multiracial person. The spike-specific CD4+ TCR repertoire was compared before and after mRNA vaccination in under 11 COVID-19 convalescent patients and several infection-naive healthy vaccine recipients.

A few counts support this clonotype. Its antigen is currently not known. No base-level quality is on record; no much larger clone is a single base apart. The germline V end is reduced by 7 bases and the J end by 3 bases; junction bases left unmatched: 1. From its cysteine to its phenylalanine, the CDR3 spans 14 amino acids. Only CDR3 DNA is held: 42 bases, read in frame from base 1. CDR1 and CDR2 are drawn from the germline V gene: MNHNS, SASEGT. Interpreted using the paper, the treatment or condition label stands for: roughly 10-day PBMC culture with coronavirus spike peptide pools or control peptides (ViraFEST assay). The ViraFEST assay was used in the study, in which antigen-specific T cells were expanded with peptide pools and expanded clonotypes were subsequently identified by TCR sequencing. Positive SARS-CoV-2 PCR tests in the convalescent patients dated from March to December 2020, before Alpha, Beta and Delta variants emerged in the United States. Each well held 1.5 million to 2.5 million PBMCs cultured with around 10 ug/ml peptide pools in IMDM containing roughly 5% human AB serum and 10 IU/ml IL-2. Half of the culture medium was replaced with fresh IL-2-containing medium on days 3 and 7. Once the cells had been in culture for about 10 days, the EasySep CD4+ T cell isolation kit was used to isolate CD4+ T cells by negative selection. Ficoll-Paque Plus gradient centrifugation was used to isolate PBMCs from whole blood, and the isolated PBMCs were then either used fresh or cryopreserved at -140C. Each culture condition was generally run in triplicate wells.

Here is what the overall study found, with its caveats: The number of convalescent patients in the study was relatively small, and the study did not examine early timepoints following natural infection. The median count of SARS-CoV-2-reactive clonotypes went up from around 20 after infection to 30 to 40 after vaccination, although the change was not significant. Among convalescent patients, a median about 86% of the SARS-CoV-2-reactive clones seen after vaccination appeared only after vaccination, which suggests priming specific to the vaccine. Of the vaccine-specific clones found in convalescent patients, nearly all (304 of 307) were mono-reactive for SARS-CoV-2 spike instead of being cross-reactive with common cold coronaviruses.

Library preparation used PCR. TCR sequencing of DNA from cultured CD4+ T cells used the Oncomine TCR Beta short-read assay at the Johns Hopkins FTIC core. The QIAamp micro DNA kit was used to extract genomic DNA from the cultured CD4+ T cells. Oncomine TCR Beta libraries from cultured CD4+ T cells were pooled with unique dual indexes and sequenced on an Illumina iSeq 100. Under the source paper's analysis protocol: Non-productive sequences were filtered out, and CDR3s that did not start with C, did not end with F or W, or were shorter than 7 amino acids were discarded. The MANAFEST web application was used to identify antigen-specific clonotypes by comparing peptide-stimulated wells against reference wells and other culture wells. An FDR below 0.05, an odds ratio above 5, and a productive frequency above 0.1% in at least two of three replicate wells were required for clones to be considered positive. Cross-reactive clonotypes were defined as significantly expanded in both SARS-CoV-2 spike wells and at least one common cold coronavirus spike condition. CDR3 homology was assessed with Levenshtein distances (stringdist) and unrooted phylogenetic trees (ape) in R version 3.6.1. The public sequencing data were trimmed at Q25 with fastp and processed into clonotypes with MiXCR by TCRdb, which kept only in-frame beta chains. When rows share a CDR3 protein, they turn into one entry using the most common DNA and genes. It is TCRdb's table, rather than the study itself, that gives the V and J calls and clone size. The table for this sample lists under 20,000 distinct CDR3 sequences; about 32% of them were counted only once. The ten largest account for around 14% of the sample.

The sequenced material came from cultured CD4+ T cells from blood. The chain joins TRBV6-1 to TRBJ2-3, and 13 junctional nucleotides match TRBD2. The source is a human donor with COVID-19. The DNA sequence is given as TGTGCCAGCAAGACTAGCGGGGGGACAGATACGCAGTATTTT. It encodes CASKTSGGTDTQYF.